This entry describes one T cell receptor beta chain. This receptor's antigen is unknown. Per-base quality was not reported, and no clone a single base away is much larger than it. The data were obtained in a study of T cells in localized non-small cell lung cancer (dated by TCRdb to 2020 to 2021). For the wider study: Comparing tumors with uninvolved tumor-adjacent lungs, the study looked at the T cell repertoires of around 250 patients with early-stage NSCLC. A mean age of approximately 70 years was recorded for the NSCLC patients, of whom 129 were male and 95 to 110 were female. The cohort comprised some 220 treatment-naïve NSCLC patients with resected, localized lung tumors. The investigation overall reported the following: Because of the exploratory design, TCR variables were selected using unadjusted p-values without false-discovery rate correction. Uninvolved tumor-adjacent lung showed the highest T cell clonality, higher than tumor, which suggests more focused antigenic responses in the adjacent lung. Higher blood T cell density associated with longer overall survival, while higher adjacent-lung clonality associated with shorter survival. Of the top 100 tumor clones, a median of 57 were detected in paired uninvolved adjacent lung; under 30 were also among that lung's top 100. Multi-region tumor sequencing was not performed, so intratumor heterogeneity could not be excluded.

At diagnosis, tumor, uninvolved tumor-adjacent lung and peripheral blood were collected and then preserved as a mix of FFPE and fresh-frozen material. For TCR repertoire profiling, blood samples were analyzed as peripheral blood mononuclear cells. The immunoSEQ Assay was used to sequence TCR beta CDR3 regions from DNA. Per the original workflow: To compute T cell density, TCR beta template counts were normalized to usable DNA, which was estimated by amplifying housekeeping genes. The preseqR package was used to estimate richness by extrapolating to 400,000 templates for PBMC samples and to 120,000 templates for tissue samples. Clonality was taken to be one minus Pielou's evenness. Tissue-enriched TCRs were identified by differential abundance testing using productive amino-acid clonotypes, minimum total count 5 and alpha 0.1. The Jaccard Index and the Morisita Overlap Index were used to quantify repertoire overlap between compartments. TCR beta CDR3s were clustered by GLIPH together with public tetramer-defined viral CDR3s, and at least three viral sequences plus V-gene enrichment were required for viral motifs. TCRdb re-hosts the immuneACCESS table, in-frame sequences only. Its copies lack some clones; in the studies checked, an unresolved V gene accounts for under half of them, and the cause for the rest is not known. The V and J calls and clone size come from that table; D and trimming were worked out from the DNA. This sample gives over 30,000 clones in total; about nine tenths of them show up just once. The leading ten clones occupy about 3.9% of the sample.

Counted from cysteine to phenylalanine, this CDR3 has 19 amino acids. The only DNA kept is the CDR3, 57 bases in frame from the first base. V is clipped by 2 bases and J by 1 base, and the sequence between their germline boundaries is 22 bases long. CDR1 and CDR2 (LNHDA, SQIVND) derive from the germline V gene (reference sequence). This specimen was peripheral blood, taken before any cancer treatment. The sequence links TRBV19 to TRBJ2-3, and perhaps TRBD1 as D gene, on 6 matching bases. This TCR derives from a man aged 35-69 years with stage I lung adenocarcinoma. At the DNA level, the sequence is TGTGCCAGTAGTATACCGAAGCGCCCCAAACAGGGCGGCACAGATACGCAGTATTTT. Its coded protein is CASSIPKRPKQGGTDTQYF.